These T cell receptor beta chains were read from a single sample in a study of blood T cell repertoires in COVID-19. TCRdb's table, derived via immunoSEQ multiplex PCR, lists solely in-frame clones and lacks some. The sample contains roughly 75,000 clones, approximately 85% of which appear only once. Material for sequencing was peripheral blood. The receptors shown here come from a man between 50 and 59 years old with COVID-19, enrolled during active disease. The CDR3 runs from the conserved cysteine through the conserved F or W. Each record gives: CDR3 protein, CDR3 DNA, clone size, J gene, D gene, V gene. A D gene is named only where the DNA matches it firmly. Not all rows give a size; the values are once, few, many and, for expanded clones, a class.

CASSSNLYNEQFF,TGTGCCAGCAGCTCCAACCTATACAATGAGCAGTTCTTC,-,TRBJ2-1,-,TRBV9
CASTFRGGGNTEAFF,TGTGCCAGCACCTTCAGGGGTGGCGGGAACACTGAAGCTTTCTTT,-,TRBJ1-1,-,TRBV5-6
CATSDQGLAGGLSEQFF,TGTGCCACCAGTGACCAGGGACTAGCGGGAGGGCTAAGTGAGCAGTTCTTC,-,TRBJ2-1,TRBD2,TRBV24-1
CASSFGGSNQPQHF,TGCGCCAGCAGCTTCGGAGGGAGCAATCAGCCCCAGCATTTT,-,TRBJ1-5,-,TRBV5-1
CASSLLSGRATETQYF,TGTGCCAGCAGCTTACTGAGCGGGAGGGCCACAGAGACCCAGTACTTC,-,TRBJ2-5,TRBD2,TRBV5-6
CASSPWDYPPVEQYF,TGTGCCAGCAGCCCGTGGGACTACCCACCGGTCGAGCAGTACTTC,many,TRBJ2-7,TRBD2,TRBV11-2
CAWGTGGSYNEQFF,TGTGCCTGGGGGACAGGGGGCTCCTACAATGAGCAGTTCTTC,few,TRBJ2-1,TRBD1,TRBV30
CASSKGGTGYNEQFF,TGTGCCAGCAGCAAAGGAGGAACAGGATACAATGAGCAGTTCTTC,-,TRBJ2-1,-,TRBV21-1
CASSSGGAVGTEAFF,TGTGCCAGCAGCTCCGGGGGGGCGGTTGGCACTGAAGCTTTCTTT,-,TRBJ1-1,-,TRBV7-3
CASSYRTPGTGELFF,TGTGCCAGCAGTTACCGGACCCCGGGGACCGGGGAGCTGTTTTTT,-,TRBJ2-2,-,TRBV28
CASRASQGLARPGDTQYF,TGTGCCAGCAGGGCCTCCCAGGGACTAGCGCGCCCTGGGGATACGCAGTATTTT,-,TRBJ2-3,TRBD2,TRBV3-1/TRBV3-2
CASSLNSLRSGTEAFF,TGTGCCAGCAGTTTAAACTCCCTCCGCAGCGGTACTGAAGCTTTCTTT,-,TRBJ1-1,-,TRBV28
CAGGQNANTGELFF,TGTGCCGGGGGACAGAACGCGAACACCGGGGAGCTGTTTTTT,-,TRBJ2-2,TRBD1,TRBV30
CASSDRRIQGSGYTF,TGTGCCAGTAGTGACCGCCGTATACAGGGATCTGGCTACACCTTC,-,TRBJ1-2,-,TRBV19
CASSPTDSSSGNTIYF,TGTGCCAGCTCACCCACCGACAGTTCTTCTGGAAACACCATATATTTT,-,TRBJ1-3,-,TRBV18
CASSAGLADNEQFF,TGTGCCAGCAGCGCGGGACTAGCGGACAATGAGCAGTTCTTC,few,TRBJ2-1,TRBD2,TRBV7-2
CASSLDLSGTLRGVYNEQFF,TGTGCCAGCAGCTTAGACCTTAGCGGGACGCTTAGGGGGGTATACAATGAGCAGTTCTTC,few,TRBJ2-1,TRBD2,TRBV11-3
CASSPMTGLFGYTF,TGTGCCAGCAGTCCAATGACAGGGCTCTTCGGCTACACCTTC,-,TRBJ1-2,TRBD1,TRBV27
CASKHRERNSPLHF,TGTGCCAGCAAGCACAGGGAGCGGAATTCACCCCTCCACTTT,-,TRBJ1-6,-,TRBV27
CASSKNAGGVNQPQHF,TGTGCCAGCAGCAAGAACGCGGGGGGCGTGAATCAGCCCCAGCATTTT,-,TRBJ1-5,-,TRBV7-2
CASSLTGNTIYF,TGTGCCAGTAGTCTGACAGGAAACACCATATATTTT,-,TRBJ1-3,-,TRBV19
CASSLFLKGTDTQYF,TGTGCCAGCTCATTGTTCCTAAAAGGCACAGATACGCAGTATTTT,-,TRBJ2-3,-,TRBV18
CASSPYDRTYEQYF,TGCGCCAGCAGCCCCTATGACAGAACCTACGAGCAGTACTTC,once,TRBJ2-7,-,TRBV4-1
CASSPPGQGTYEQYF,TGTGCCAGCAGCCCTCCCGGACAGGGTACGTACGAGCAGTACTTC,-,TRBJ2-7,TRBD1,TRBV6-2/TRBV6-3
CSASLAGASDTQYF,TGCAGTGCTAGTTTAGCGGGAGCCTCAGATACGCAGTATTTT,-,TRBJ2-3,TRBD2,TRBV20-1
CASSPGTREETQYF,TGTGCCAGCTCACCGGGGACAAGAGAAGAGACCCAGTACTTC,-,TRBJ2-5,-,TRBV18
CASSLAGDNNEQFF,TGTGCCAGCAGTCTAGCGGGAGATAACAATGAGCAGTTCTTC,few,TRBJ2-1,TRBD2,TRBV6-4
CAWERTGTGNTIYF,TGTGCCTGGGAGAGGACAGGGACAGGAAACACCATATATTTT,-,TRBJ1-3,TRBD1,TRBV30
CASVRASGEGYGYTF,TGTGCCAGCGTCCGGGCGTCCGGAGAGGGCTATGGCTACACCTTC,medium-sized,TRBJ1-2,-,TRBV6-5
CASSPGDGAYRYTF,TGTGCCAGCAGTCCGGGGGACGGCGCCTATCGCTACACCTTC,-,TRBJ1-2,-,TRBV28
CASSYSIGVGYGYTF,TGTGCCAGCAGTTACTCCATCGGGGTTGGCTATGGCTACACCTTC,-,TRBJ1-2,-,TRBV6-2/TRBV6-3
CASRRTGELFF,TGTGCCAGCAGGCGAACCGGGGAGCTGTTTTTT,-,TRBJ2-2,-,TRBV6-5
CASRVGTSGSNEQFF,TGTGCCAGCAGGGTCGGGACTAGCGGGAGCAATGAGCAGTTCTTC,-,TRBJ2-1,TRBD2,TRBV2
CASCLNHPEGDTQYF,TGCGCCAGCTGCTTAAATCATCCCGAGGGAGATACGCAGTATTTT,-,TRBJ2-3,-,TRBV5-1
CASRSSQFRGSREAFF,TGTGCCAGCAGATCGTCACAATTTAGAGGTTCGCGGGAGGCTTTCTTT,-,TRBJ1-1,-,TRBV3-1/TRBV3-2
CASSLAPRQEGTF,TGTGCCAGCAGCTTAGCGCCCCGTCAGGAGGGCACCTTC,-,TRBJ1-2,-,TRBV7-9
CASSFVTGTNTEAFF,TGCGCCAGCAGCTTTGTGACAGGGACTAACACTGAAGCTTTCTTT,-,TRBJ1-1,TRBD1,TRBV5-1
CAISDPGLAGAVDEQYF,TGTGCCATCAGTGACCCGGGACTAGCGGGAGCGGTCGACGAGCAGTACTTC,few,TRBJ2-7,TRBD2,TRBV10-3
CASSAGGGDQPQHF,TGTGCCAGCAGCGCAGGGGGCGGCGATCAGCCCCAGCATTTT,once,TRBJ1-5,TRBD1,TRBV7-9
CSASTLAEITYNEQFF,TGCAGTGCTAGTACGCTAGCGGAAATCACGTACAATGAGCAGTTCTTC,-,TRBJ2-1,TRBD2,TRBV20-1
CASSYSGGQDTEAFF,TGTGCCAGCAGCTATTCAGGGGGCCAGGACACTGAAGCTTTCTTT,-,TRBJ1-1,TRBD1,TRBV7-3
CASSRFPGQGETQYF,TGTGCCAGCAGCAGGTTCCCCGGACAGGGAGAGACCCAGTACTTC,-,TRBJ2-5,TRBD1,TRBV4-2
CASSDGQDEQYF,TGTGCCAGCAGCGATGGACAGGACGAGCAGTACTTC,few,TRBJ2-7,TRBD1,TRBV9
CASSGTPGQRSNQPQHF,TGTGCCAGTAGTGGAACCCCGGGACAGCGATCGAATCAGCCCCAGCATTTT,-,TRBJ1-5,TRBD1,TRBV19
CAWRHSGNTIYF,TGTGCCTGGAGACATTCTGGAAACACCATATATTTT,-,TRBJ1-3,-,TRBV30
CASSVLRAETQYF,TGTGCCAGCAGTGTATTAAGAGCAGAGACCCAGTACTTC,-,TRBJ2-5,-,TRBV2
CAWSRGTGGGTEAFF,TGTGCCTGGAGTAGAGGGACAGGGGGCGGCACTGAAGCTTTCTTT,-,TRBJ1-1,TRBD1,TRBV30
CASSRGEIETQYF,TGTGCCAGTAGCCGGGGGGAGATCGAGACCCAGTACTTC,-,TRBJ2-5,TRBD2,TRBV19
CASSSRDSQFGDTQYF,TGTGCCAGCAGCTCCCGGGACTCCCAGTTTGGGGATACGCAGTATTTT,few,TRBJ2-3,-,TRBV7-3
CSAGTGGTEAFF,TGCAGCGCCGGGACAGGGGGCACTGAAGCTTTCTTT,-,TRBJ1-1,TRBD1,TRBV29-1
CASSPRQGINGYTF,TGTGCCAGCAGCCCGAGGCAGGGTATTAATGGCTACACCTTC,few,TRBJ1-2,-,TRBV5-4
CATSESDWKNEQFF,TGTGCCACCAGTGAATCAGACTGGAAGAATGAGCAGTTCTTC,few,TRBJ2-1,-,TRBV24-1
CASSEGTEYNEQFF,TGTGCCAGCAGCGAGGGGACAGAATACAATGAGCAGTTCTTC,once,TRBJ2-1,TRBD1,TRBV7-3
CASSLVGGNNEQFF,TGTGCCAGCAGCTTGGTAGGCGGTAACAATGAGCAGTTCTTC,-,TRBJ2-1,-,TRBV5-6
CASSGWLAGDNEQFF,TGTGCCAGCAGTGGGTGGCTAGCGGGAGACAATGAGCAGTTCTTC,-,TRBJ2-1,TRBD2,TRBV2